Listed below are T cell receptor beta chains from one sample, sequenced in a study of CD8 T cells in Susac syndrome. TCRdb processed the immunoSEQ multiplex PCR reads anew with MiXCR; each CDR3 protein has one entry. This repertoire shows some 300,000 distinct CDR3 sequences, about 89% found once; its top ten account for under 0.2%. The sequencing input was CD8+ T cells from PBMCs. The receptor source for this set is a human donor with multiple sclerosis. CDR3s include the opening cysteine and the closing phenylalanine or tryptophan. A D gene is named only where the DNA matches it firmly. Rows may omit the clone size; those that give it use once, few, many or a size class.

D: .
J: TRBJ2-7
V: TRBV28
size: .
length: 14
DNA: TGTGCCAGCAGAGCCCCCGGTACTAGCTACGAGCAGTACTTC
CDR3: CASRAPGTSYEQYF

D: TRBD1
J: TRBJ1-2
V: TRBV6-5
size: few
length: 14
DNA: TGTGCCAGCAGTTACGGGACAGGGGGCTATGGCTACACCTTC
CDR3: CASSYGTGGYGYTF

D: .
J: TRBJ1-5
V: TRBV10-3
size: .
length: 13
DNA: TGTGCCATCAGTGGGGATCCCAATCAGCCCCAGCATTTT
CDR3: CAISGDPNQPQHF

D: .
J: TRBJ1-2
V: TRBV14
size: .
length: 12
DNA: TGTGCCAGCAGCCCTCAGGGGTATGGCTACACCTTC
CDR3: CASSPQGYGYTF

D: TRBD1
J: TRBJ1-1
V: TRBV14
size: .
length: 13
DNA: TGTGCCAGCAGCCTCTTACAGGGGGCGGGGGCTTTCTTT
CDR3: CASSLLQGAGAFF

D: TRBD1
J: TRBJ2-7
V: TRBV2
size: .
length: 15
DNA: TGTGCCAGCCTTTCCCGGGAACAGGGGGTCTACGAGCAGTACTTC
CDR3: CASLSREQGVYEQYF

D: TRBD2
J: TRBJ2-7
V: TRBV7-9
size: .
length: 16
DNA: TGTGCCAGCAGCTCCCGCGGGGGGGCCAAATCCTACGAGCAGTACTTC
CDR3: CASSSRGGAKSYEQYF

D: .
J: TRBJ2-1
V: TRBV20-1
size: .
length: 15
DNA: TGCAGTGCTAGTATGGAGACAATCCTTTACAATGAGCAGTTCTTC
CDR3: CSASMETILYNEQFF

D: TRBD1
J: TRBJ1-1
V: TRBV2
size: .
length: 17
DNA: TGTGCCAGCAGTGATTTCCGCGGACAGGAGACGAACACTGAAGCTTTCTTT
CDR3: CASSDFRGQETNTEAFF

D: TRBD1
J: TRBJ2-5
V: TRBV6-1
size: .
length: 15
DNA: TGTGCCAGCAGGGAAGGACAGGGGGCCGTGGAGACCCAGTACTTC
CDR3: CASREGQGAVETQYF

D: .
J: TRBJ1-5
V: TRBV27
size: few
length: 16
DNA: TGTGCCAGCAGTTTTCTCGCGGCTTCCGGGAGTCAGCCCCAGCATTTT
CDR3: CASSFLAASGSQPQHF

D: .
J: TRBJ2-1
V: TRBV27
size: .
length: 15
DNA: TGTGCCAGCAGTTTGGACGTGGGAGTGAGTAATGAGCAGTTCTTC
CDR3: CASSLDVGVSNEQFF

D: TRBD1
J: TRBJ1-5
V: TRBV6-2/TRBV6-3
size: .
length: 16
DNA: TGTGCCAGCAGACCCTACGGGACAGTTAGCAATCAGCCCCAGCATTTT
CDR3: CASRPYGTVSNQPQHF

D: TRBD1
J: TRBJ2-7
V: TRBV20-1
size: .
length: 14
DNA: TGCAGTGCTAGAGAGGCGGACAGGGACTACGAGCAGTACTTC
CDR3: CSAREADRDYEQYF

D: .
J: TRBJ2-7
V: TRBV7-9
size: .
length: 14
DNA: TGTGCCAGCAGCCCGCGTGACGCATCCTACGAGCAGTACTTC
CDR3: CASSPRDASYEQYF

D: .
J: TRBJ2-2
V: TRBV12-3/TRBV12-4
size: few
length: 13
DNA: TGTGCCAGCAGTACAGGGCCCACCGGGGAGCTGTTTTTT
CDR3: CASSTGPTGELFF

D: TRBD2
J: TRBJ2-1
V: TRBV15
size: .
length: 18
DNA: TGTGCCACCAGCAGAGATGCCCTACTAGCGGACTCCTACAATGAGCAGTTCTTC
CDR3: CATSRDALLADSYNEQFF

D: .
J: TRBJ2-1
V: TRBV7-8
size: .
length: 15
DNA: TGTGCCAGCAGCTTACTCGGGGTCGTCCCAATAGAGCAGTTCTTC
CDR3: CASSLLGVVPIEQFF

D: .
J: TRBJ2-3
V: TRBV5-4
size: once
length: 14
DNA: TGTGCCAGCAGCTTGGCCTGGGGAGAGCATACGCAGTATTTT
CDR3: CASSLAWGEHTQYF

D: .
J: TRBJ2-1
V: TRBV15
size: .
length: 18
DNA: TGTGCCACCAGCAGAGGTACGGGACGCCCGCCTACCTACAATGAGCAGTTCTTC
CDR3: CATSRGTGRPPTYNEQFF

D: TRBD2
J: TRBJ2-2
V: TRBV10-3
size: .
length: 17
DNA: TGTGCCATCACCGTAGCGGGGGGTGCCGCGAACACCGGGGAGCTGTTTTTT
CDR3: CAITVAGGAANTGELFF

D: .
J: TRBJ2-7
V: TRBV10-2
size: .
length: 15
DNA: TGCGCCAGCAGTGAGCTGTCAGGACTTACAGACGAGCAGTACTTC
CDR3: CASSELSGLTDEQYF

D: TRBD2
J: TRBJ2-5
V: TRBV6-1
size: .
length: 14
DNA: TGTGCCAGCAGTAATAGCGGGACACAAGAGACCCAGTACTTC
CDR3: CASSNSGTQETQYF

D: .
J: TRBJ1-5
V: TRBV6-1
size: .
length: 16
DNA: TGTGCCAGCAAACGATATGGGGGATATAGCAATCAGCCCCAGCATTTT
CDR3: CASKRYGGYSNQPQHF

D: .
J: TRBJ2-1
V: TRBV19
size: few
length: 12
DNA: TGTGCCAGTAGTTTTGAAGGGAATGAGCAGTTCTTC
CDR3: CASSFEGNEQFF

D: .
J: TRBJ1-5
V: TRBV6-6
size: .
length: 13
DNA: TGTGCCAGCAGGAGCCTTAGCAATCAGCGCCAGCATTTT
CDR3: CASRSLSNQRQHF

D: .
J: TRBJ1-6
V: TRBV3-1
size: .
length: 14
DNA: TGTGCCAGCAGCCATGACAGTGGGCATTCACCCCTCCACTTT
CDR3: CASSHDSGHSPLHF

D: TRBD2
J: TRBJ2-5
V: TRBV4-2
size: once
length: 18
DNA: TGTGCCAGCAGCCAAGAAGTGACTAGCGGGGGGGAGGAAGAGACCCAGTACTTC
CDR3: CASSQEVTSGGEEETQYF

D: .
J: TRBJ1-2
V: TRBV6-5
size: .
length: 11
DNA: TGTGCCAGCAGTTACGGCCGTGGCTACACCTTC
CDR3: CASSYGRGYTF

D: TRBD1
J: TRBJ1-1
V: TRBV7-9
size: .
length: 15
DNA: TGTGCCAGCATCTCTCAGACAGGGGTGAACACTGAAGCTTTCTTT
CDR3: CASISQTGVNTEAFF

D: .
J: TRBJ1-5
V: TRBV6-2/TRBV6-3
size: .
length: 14
DNA: TGTGCCAGCAGTCTCACCCCGATTAATCAGCCCCAGCATTTT
CDR3: CASSLTPINQPQHF

D: .
J: TRBJ2-1
V: TRBV28
size: .
length: 16
DNA: TGTGCCAGCAGTTCCCAAATGACGCCCCCCTACAATGAGCAGTTCTTC
CDR3: CASSSQMTPPYNEQFF

D: TRBD2
J: TRBJ2-7
V: TRBV7-9
size: .
length: 14
DNA: TGTGCCAGCAGCTTAGGCGCGGGAGTATCGGAGCAGTACTTC
CDR3: CASSLGAGVSEQYF

D: TRBD2
J: TRBJ2-3
V: TRBV7-8
size: .
length: 18
DNA: TGTGCCAGCAGCTACGCCGAGGGACTAGCGGGGAGCACAGATACGCAGTATTTT
CDR3: CASSYAEGLAGSTDTQYF

D: TRBD1
J: TRBJ1-1
V: TRBV19
size: .
length: 12
DNA: TGTGCCACCAGGGCAGGGGGCACTGAAGCTTTCTTT
CDR3: CATRAGGTEAFF

D: .
J: TRBJ2-2
V: TRBV5-8
size: .
length: 15
DNA: TGTGCCAGCAGCTTGGTGGAGACACACACCGGGGAGCTGTTTTTT
CDR3: CASSLVETHTGELFF

D: TRBD1
J: TRBJ1-2
V: TRBV6-5
size: .
length: 15
DNA: TGTGCCAGCAGTCGAGTGGACAGGGGAGACTATGGCTACACCTTC
CDR3: CASSRVDRGDYGYTF

D: .
J: TRBJ2-2
V: TRBV19
size: once
length: 13
DNA: TGTGCCAGTAGAGGGGAGAACACCGGGGAGCTGTTTTTT
CDR3: CASRGENTGELFF

D: TRBD2
J: TRBJ2-7
V: TRBV7-2
size: .
length: 16
DNA: TGTGCCAGCAGCCAATCCCTAGCGGCCCGCTGGGGCGAGCAGTACTTC
CDR3: CASSQSLAARWGEQYF

D: .
J: TRBJ2-5
V: TRBV10-3
size: .
length: 15
DNA: TGTGCCATCAGTGAGTCCGGACAGCATCAAGAGACCCAGTACTTC
CDR3: CAISESGQHQETQYF

D: TRBD2
J: TRBJ2-1
V: TRBV14
size: .
length: 15
DNA: TGTGCCAGCAGCGTCAGCGGGATTCCCTACAATGAGCAGTTCTTC
CDR3: CASSVSGIPYNEQFF

D: .
J: TRBJ2-7
V: TRBV20-1
size: .
length: 13
DNA: TGCAGTGCTAGAGATCTAGCCGGCCGGGAGCAGTACTTC
CDR3: CSARDLAGREQYF

D: .
J: TRBJ2-5
V: TRBV4-3
size: .
length: 18
DNA: TGCGCCAGCAGCCAAGATTGGGCAGGAGGCGTTAACGGAGGGACCCAGTACTTC
CDR3: CASSQDWAGGVNGGTQYF

D: TRBD1
J: TRBJ2-7
V: TRBV4-3
size: .
length: 15
DNA: TGCGCCAGCAGCCAAGGACAGGGGGCAAGTACGGAGCAGTACTTC
CDR3: CASSQGQGASTEQYF

D: TRBD2
J: TRBJ2-7
V: TRBV6-2/TRBV6-3
size: .
length: 17
DNA: TGTGCCAGCAGTTACCCTTCTAGCGGGGGGGGTACCTACGAGCAGTACTTC
CDR3: CASSYPSSGGGTYEQYF

D: .
J: TRBJ2-3
V: TRBV12-3/TRBV12-4
size: few
length: 14
DNA: TGTGCCAGCAGTTTTGCCGGGAACACAGATACGCAGTATTTT
CDR3: CASSFAGNTDTQYF

D: .
J: TRBJ1-2
V: TRBV2
size: .
length: 19
DNA: TGTGCCAGCAGTGAATTACACTCAGTCCAGGGGCCCCCGGTGGATGGCTACACCTTC
CDR3: CASSELHSVQGPPVDGYTF